This T cell receptor (beta chain) was documented in a study of blood T cell repertoires in COVID-19. Overall study context: Researchers got acute and convalescent COVID-19 samples from the United States, Italy and Spain.

Per the original methods: Estimation of nucleated cell counts relied on the amplification of reference gene primers. The protocol was immunoSEQ multiplex PCR, while the TCRdb copy is restricted to in-frame clones and leaves out a portion. V, J and clone size reflect that table, while D and trimming were determined from the DNA. The sample lists about 390,000 clones, approximately 87% occurring once. Patients in Seattle were enrolled during active infection, then followed longitudinally. About this clone: At the DNA level, this CDR3 is encoded by other sequences in the same sample as well.

CDR3 size: 14 residues. With V trimmed by 0 bases and J by 3 bases, 1 base remained unmatched. Per the germline V gene, CDR1 is MNHEY and CDR2 is SVGAGI. The rearrangement links TRBV6-5 to TRBJ2-7, with 8 nucleotides matching TRBD1. This clonotype originated in a woman aged 55-70 years with COVID-19, enrolled during active disease. Sequenced material: peripheral blood. The CDR3 nucleotides are TGTGCCAGCAGTTACTCTACAGGGGGCTACGAGCAGTACTTC. Its protein is CASSYSTGGYEQYF.